This T cell receptor (beta chain) is drawn from a study of blood T cell repertoires in COVID-19. About the research overall: In each case, the material was cDNA or gDNA derived from T cells, B-cell-depleted T cells, or PBMCs.

The Seattle patients, enrolled during active infection, were followed longitudinally. This CDR3 has 13 amino acids. The V end was cut by 0 bases, the J end by 7 bases, with 7 bases between. Germline CDR1 and CDR2: MNHEY and SVGAGI. Methods used by the authors: It was from reference gene primer amplification that nucleated cell counts were estimated. Using immunoSEQ multiplex PCR, the repertoire was profiled, and TCRdb retains in-frame clones only, with some absent. For V, J and clone size, that table is used; D and trimming come from the DNA. The sample lists under 400,000 clones, more than 75% occurring once.

The J gene is TRBJ2-1, the V gene TRBV6-5; D is unclear. Sequencing input: peripheral blood. The sequence was obtained from a woman in her twenties or thirties with COVID-19, enrolled during active disease. This CDR3 reads CASSYSSQNEQFF. The CDR3 coding sequence is TGTGCCAGCAGTTACTCTTCCCAGAATGAGCAGTTCTTC.